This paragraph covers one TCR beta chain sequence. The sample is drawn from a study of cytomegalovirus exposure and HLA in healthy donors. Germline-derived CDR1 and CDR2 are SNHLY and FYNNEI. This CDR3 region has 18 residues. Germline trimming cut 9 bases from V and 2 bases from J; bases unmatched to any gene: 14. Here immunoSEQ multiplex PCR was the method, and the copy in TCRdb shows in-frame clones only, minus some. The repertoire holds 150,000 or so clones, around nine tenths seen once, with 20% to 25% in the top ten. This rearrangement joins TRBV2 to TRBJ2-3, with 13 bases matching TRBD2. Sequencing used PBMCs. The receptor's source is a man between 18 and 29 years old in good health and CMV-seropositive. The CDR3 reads CARGRLAGGLSDTDTQYF. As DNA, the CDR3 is TGTGCCAGGGGGAGACTAGCGGGAGGACTTTCCGACACAGATACGCAGTATTTT. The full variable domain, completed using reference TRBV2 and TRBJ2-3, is EPEVTQTPSHQVTQMGQEVILRCVPISNHLYFYWYRQILGQKVEFLVSFYNNEISEKSEIFDDQFSVERPDGSNFTLKIRSTKLEDSAMYFCARGRLAGGLSDTDTQYFGPGTRLTVL.